The 20 T cell receptor beta chains below were found in one sample sequenced in a study of T cells in localized non-small cell lung cancer. The table came from immunoSEQ multiplex PCR; TCRdb's copy has only in-frame clones and leaves some out. The repertoire consists of 50,000 to 65,000 clones, with roughly 80% occurring once and the leading ten covering around 4.6%. The sequences come from PBMCs, collected before any cancer treatment. These receptors were taken from a man aged 35-69 years with stage II lung adenocarcinoma.

About this clone: Different DNA sequences within this sample yield the same CDR3. V usage is TRBV5-1 and J usage is TRBJ2-5, with TRBD2 identical over 15 bases. CDR3 length: 17 residues. From germline, CDR1 is SGHRS and CDR2 YFSETQ. V lost 4 bases to trimming and J lost 2 bases; unmatched junction nucleotides: 6. CDR3 in amino acids: CASSPGLAGGPQETQYF. The CDR3 nucleotides read TGCGCCAGCAGCCCGGGACTAGCGGGAGGTCCTCAAGAGACCCAGTACTTC.

The chain carries TRBV5-4 and TRBJ2-1; 10 bases fit TRBD2. This CDR3 is built from 18 residues. The germline CDR1 and CDR2 sequences are SGHNT and YYREEE (reference sequence). V was pared by 0 bases and J by 0 bases, with 6 bases of the junction left unmatched. The CDR3 protein is CASSLANLAGVSYNEQFF. Written as DNA, the CDR3 is TGTGCCAGCAGCTTGGCCAATCTAGCGGGAGTCTCCTACAATGAGCAGTTCTTC.

The count of this clone is one. The chain links TRBV14 to TRBJ2-1, with D perhaps TRBD1 (6 bases). With 3 bases removed from V and 0 bases from J, the gap between germline ends came to 12 bases. From germline, CDR1 is SGHDN and CDR2 FVKESK. The CDR3 sequence is 16 residues long. The chain's CDR3 is CASSHLTGLSYNEQFF. The CDR3 DNA reads TGTGCCAGCAGCCACCTGACAGGTCTCTCCTACAATGAGCAGTTCTTC.

This chain joins TRBV4-2 and TRBJ2-7; D may be TRBD2 (5 bases). V lost 1 base to trimming and J lost 4 bases, with 5 bases between them. CDR1 is LGHNA, CDR2 YNFKEQ, per germline. This CDR3 region has 12 residues. CDR3 DNA: TGTGCCAGCAGCCAAGGGACTTACGAGCAGTACTTC. This encodes CASSQGTYEQYF.

The chain has TRBV19 and TRBJ2-7, with D perhaps TRBD1 (5 bases). The V gene lost 4 bases and the J gene lost 4 bases, with 14 bases spanning the gap. Germline CDR1 is LNHDA and CDR2 is SQIVND (reference sequence). This CDR3 is 14 amino acids long. The CDR3 DNA reads TGTGCCAGTAGTACAGGCAGGGCGGTTTACGAGCAGTACTTC. The encoded protein is CASSTGRAVYEQYF. The whole variable domain, filled in from reference TRBV19 and TRBJ2-7, reads DGGITQSPKYLFRKEGQNVTLSCEQNLNHDAMYWYRQDPGQGLRLIYYSQIVNDFQKGDIAEGYSVSREKKESFPLTVTSAQKNPTAFYLCASSTGRAVYEQYFGPGTRLTVT.

The gene calls are TRBV10-3 and TRBJ1-1; D is unclear. This CDR3 is 13 amino acids long. From germline, CDR1 is ENHRY and CDR2 SYGVKD. V was pared by 0 bases and J by 8 bases, with 10 bases between. In DNA form, the CDR3 reads TGTGCCATCAGTGAGTCTACAACCTTAGAAGCTTTCTTT. As protein: CAISESTTLEAFF.

This clone occurred a few times. CDR3 protein: CASSYSAGGRHNEQFF. Written as DNA, the CDR3 is TGTGCCAGCAGTTACTCAGCGGGAGGCCGCCACAATGAGCAGTTCTTC. The chain employs TRBV6-5 and TRBJ2-1; 9 positions match TRBD2. CDR1 is MNHEY, CDR2 SVGAGI, per germline. With 0 bases clipped from V and 5 bases from J, the junction kept 5 bases outside the gene matches. This CDR3 comprises 16 residues.

This chain uses TRBV4-3 with TRBJ1-5; 9 bases map to TRBD1. CDR3 size: 15 residues. Germline CDR1 reads LGHNA; CDR2 reads YSLEER. Trimming removed 4 bases from V and 5 bases from J; junction bases left unmatched: 6. The CDR3 region has the DNA TGCGCCAGCAGCCTCGGGACAGGGAAGGATCAGCCCCAGCATTTT. This gives the protein CASSLGTGKDQPQHF.

Of note for this clone: Other nucleotide sequences from this sample produce the same CDR3. The V call is TRBV7-6, the J call TRBJ1-5; a weak D match, TRBD1 (6 bases). Germline V gene sequence: CDR1 SGHVS, CDR2 FNYEAQ. V was pared by 8 bases and J by 1 base, with 9 bases between. The CDR3 loop spans 13 amino acids. DNA of the CDR3: TGTGCCAGCCAAGGGGGGAGCAATCAGCCCCAGCATTTT. It is translated as CASQGGSNQPQHF. Based on the CDR3 plus reference TRBV7-6 and TRBJ1-5, the full variable domain is GAGVSQSPRYKVTKRGQDVALRCDPISGHVSLYWYRQALGQGPEFLTYFNYEAQQDKSGLPNDRFSAERPEGSISTLTIQRTEQRDSAMYRCASQGGSNQPQHFGDGTRLSIL.

V and J are TRBV30 and TRBJ2-1, with unresolved D. The CDR3 is made up of 14 amino acids. Trimming took 4 bases from V and 0 from J, leaving 10 bases between them. Germline lookup yields CDR1 GTSNPN and CDR2 SVGIG (reference sequence). The CDR3 loop is CAWNWQSSYNEQFF. Here the CDR3 DNA reads TGTGCCTGGAATTGGCAAAGCTCCTACAATGAGCAGTTCTTC.

This clone was counted only a few times. V and J are TRBV11-3 and TRBJ2-3; D ambiguous. The germline V gene encodes CDR1 SGHNT and CDR2 YENEEA. The V end lost 5 bases, the J end lost 0 bases, and 15 bases lay between the germline ends. This CDR3 spans 16 amino acids. The CDR3 DNA is TGTGCCAGCAGCCCCCGGACGGAATCTAGCACAGATACGCAGTATTTT. Translating gives CASSPRTESSTDTQYF.

The CDR3: CASSPGARPGVGYTF. The CDR3 DNA follows: TGTGCCAGCAGCCCTGGGGCACGCCCTGGTGTGGGCTACACCTTC. The gene calls are TRBV5-5 and TRBJ1-2, with D possibly matching TRBD1 (5 bases). The CDR3 runs 15 residues. V lost 4 bases to trimming and J lost 8 bases, with 21 bases between them. Germline V gene data show CDR1 as SGHKS and CDR2 as YYEKEE (reference sequence).

This clone appeared a few times. This chain links TRBV21-1 with TRBJ2-2; TRBD2, the D gene given by the table, was not confirmed from the DNA. TRBV21-1 is reported as a pseudogene. The CDR3 sequence is 21 residues long. CDR3 in DNA: TGTGCCAGCAGCAAAAAGTGGGCCTCGGGACTAGCGGGAGGTAACACCGGGGAGCTGTTTTTT. This gives the protein CASSKKWASGLAGGNTGELFF.

This chain connects TRBV7-2 to TRBJ1-5; possibly TRBD1 for D (6 bases). Germline CDR1 is SGHTA and CDR2 is FQGNSA. V was pared by 5 bases and J by 6 bases, with 8 bases between. The CDR3 spans 12 residues. The DNA for the CDR3 is TGTGCCAGCAGCCAACAGGGTCAGCCCCAGCATTTT. Its translation: CASSQQGQPQHF. Complete variable domain (other parts from reference TRBV7-2 and TRBJ1-5): GAGVSQSPSNKVTEKGKDVELRCDPISGHTALYWYRQSLGQGLEFLIYFQGNSAPDKSGLPSDRFSAERTGGSVSTLTIQRTQQEDSAVYLCASSQQGQPQHFGDGTRLSIL.

DNA for the CDR3: TGTGCCTGGCAACCTCAGGTGGCCTCTGGAAACACCATATATTTT. Its translation: CAWQPQVASGNTIYF. The chain uses TRBV30 and TRBJ1-3; no clear D gene. Germline values: CDR1 GTSNPN, CDR2 SVGIG (reference sequence). The CDR3 runs to 15 residues. V was cut by 5 bases and J by 0 bases, with 14 bases left in between.

The chain carries TRBV30 and TRBJ2-7, with 7 bases identical to TRBD1. J gave up 2 bases and V 2 bases, and 12 bases lay outside the gene matches. The germline CDR1 and CDR2 sequences are GTSNPN and SVGIG (reference sequence). This CDR3 is built from 16 residues. The CDR3 DNA reads TGTGCCTGGAGTTTTCAGTTCGGGACAGAAGCCTACGAGCAGTACTTC. This codes for CAWSFQFGTEAYEQYF.

This clone was seen once. The chain couples TRBV18 to TRBJ1-2, with D unclear. V shed 6 bases and J shed 1 base, with 15 bases lying between them. Germline V gives CDR1 KGHSH, CDR2 LQKENI. The CDR3 totals 15 residues. The CDR3 reads CASSENHSFNYGYTF. As DNA, the CDR3 is TGTGCCAGCTCCGAGAATCACTCTTTTAACTATGGCTACACCTTC.

This clone was counted ten times or more. This chain connects TRBV7-2 to TRBJ2-7; 8 nucleotides align to TRBD1. The V gene's germline CDR1 is SGHTA and CDR2 FQGNSA. CDR3 size: 14 residues. V was clipped by 5 bases and J by 2 bases; unmatched bases: 5. This CDR3 reads CASSPGTGPYEQYF. CDR3 coding DNA: TGTGCCAGCAGCCCCGGGACAGGACCCTACGAGCAGTACTTC.

The rearrangement joins TRBV7-2 to TRBJ1-1, with 7 positions matching TRBD1. With 5 bases clipped from V and 7 bases from J, the junction kept 10 bases outside the gene matches. This CDR3 spans 14 amino acids. The V gene's germline CDR1 is SGHTA and CDR2 FQGNSA. This chain's CDR3 is CASSPGGPRFEAFF. The CDR3 DNA sequence: TGTGCCAGCAGCCCAGGGGGACCTAGATTTGAAGCTTTCTTT.

The chain links TRBV5-5 to TRBJ2-1; 7 positions match TRBD2. The ends lost 4 bases at V and 9 bases at J; junction bases unmatched: 10. The CDR3 contains 14 residues. Germline V gives CDR1 SGHKS, CDR2 YYEKEE (reference sequence). The CDR3 spells CASSPTWGEGEQFF. CDR3 nucleotide sequence: TGTGCCAGCAGCCCAACTTGGGGGGAGGGTGAGCAGTTCTTC.